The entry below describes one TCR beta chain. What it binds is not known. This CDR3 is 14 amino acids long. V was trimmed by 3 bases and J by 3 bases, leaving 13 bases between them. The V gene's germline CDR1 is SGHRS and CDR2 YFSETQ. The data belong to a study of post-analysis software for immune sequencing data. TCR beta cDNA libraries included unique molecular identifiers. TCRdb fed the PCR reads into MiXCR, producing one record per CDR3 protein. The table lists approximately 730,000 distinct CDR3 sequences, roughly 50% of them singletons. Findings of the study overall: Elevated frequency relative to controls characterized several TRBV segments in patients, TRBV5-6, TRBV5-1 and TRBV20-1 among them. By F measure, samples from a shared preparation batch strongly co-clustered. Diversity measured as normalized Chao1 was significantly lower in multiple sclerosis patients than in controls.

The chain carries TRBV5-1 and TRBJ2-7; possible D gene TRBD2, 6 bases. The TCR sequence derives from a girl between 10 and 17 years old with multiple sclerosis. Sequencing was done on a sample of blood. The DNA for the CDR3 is TGCGCCAGCAGCTATGGCCCGCGGGACTACGAGCAGTACTTC. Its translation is CASSYGPRDYEQYF.